The 18 T cell receptor beta chains reported below all come from one sample, sequenced in a study of cytotoxic CD8 clonotypes in ibrutinib-treated CLL. Assay: immunoSEQ multiplex PCR; the TCRdb copy retains only in-frame clones and omits some. The sample includes roughly 330,000 clones, 67% seen only once; the top ten take approximately 6%. Material: PBMCs, obtained after 36 months of ibrutinib treatment. Every receptor here comes from a human donor with chronic lymphocytic leukemia.

The rearrangement links TRBV18 to TRBJ1-1, with 9 bases matching TRBD1. V shed 3 bases, J shed 5 bases, and the junction held 7 bases outside the gene matches. Germline V gene lookup returns CDR1 KGHSH and CDR2 LQKENI. There are 15 residues in the CDR3. CDR3: CASSPGGQGSTEAFF. For the CDR3, the DNA is TGTGCCAGCTCACCTGGGGGACAGGGCTCTACTGAAGCTTTCTTT.

This chain links TRBV6-5 with TRBJ2-7, with a possible D match to TRBD1 (6 bases). The germline V and J ends were trimmed by 4 bases and 7 bases, with 8 bases remaining between them. Germline values: CDR1 MNHEY, CDR2 SVGAGI. CDR3 size: 11 residues. The CDR3 sequence: CASSSGTEQYF. As DNA, the CDR3 is TGTGCCAGCAGTTCCGGGACAGAGCAGTACTTC.

The chain is built from TRBV7-2 and TRBJ2-7, with unresolved D. Trimming removed 1 base at V and 9 bases at J, with 16 bases between. The V gene's germline CDR1 is SGHTA and CDR2 FQGNSA. This CDR3 region has 14 residues. The CDR3 is CASSLDLSRFGQYF. The CDR3 nucleotides read TGTGCCAGCAGCTTAGATCTCAGTCGGTTTGGGCAGTACTTC.

V usage is TRBV7-6 and J usage is TRBJ1-5; 10 bases fit TRBD1. V trimming: 4 bases; J trimming: 5 bases; junction bases outside the gene matches: 5. Germline lookup yields CDR1 SGHVS and CDR2 FNYEAQ. The CDR3 is 15 residues long. The CDR3 DNA reads TGTGCCAGCAGCTCGGGACAGGGGACCGATCAGCCCCAGCATTTT. Encoded protein: CASSSGQGTDQPQHF.

Here the CDR3 reads CASSLGTSVSYEQYF. The DNA for the CDR3 is TGCGCCAGCAGCTTGGGGACTAGCGTATCCTACGAGCAGTACTTC. V and J are TRBV5-1 and TRBJ2-7; 9 positions agree with TRBD2. Germline-derived CDR1 and CDR2 are SGHRS and YFSETQ. J lost 1 base, V lost 0 bases, and 2 bases had no gene match. This CDR3 spans 15 amino acids.

The chain employs TRBV11-2 and TRBJ2-7, with 9 bases matching TRBD1. The CDR3 is 16 amino acids. Trimming took 6 bases from V and 2 from J; bases not matched to a gene: 11. Germline V gives CDR1 SGHAT, CDR2 FQNNGV. The CDR3 bases are TGTGCCAGCAGTTTTTCCGGGACAGGGTATACCTACGAGCAGTACTTC. Residues: CASSFSGTGYTYEQYF.

The chain employs TRBV29-1 and TRBJ2-3; D might be TRBD1 (6 bases). This CDR3 region has 16 residues. V lost 2 bases to trimming and J lost 2 bases, with 17 bases between them. From germline, CDR1 is SQVTM and CDR2 ANQGSEA. The CDR3 DNA reads TGCAGCGTTGAAAGTAGAGTGGCAGGGGACACAGATACGCAGTATTTT. Translated, it gives CSVESRVAGDTDTQYF.

V usage is TRBV5-4 and J usage is TRBJ1-1; 7 nucleotides agree with TRBD1. The CDR3 has 14 residues. Germline V lookup: CDR1 SGHNT, CDR2 YYREEE (reference sequence). V shed 2 bases, J shed 11 bases, and the junction held 12 bases outside the gene matches. CDR3 in amino acids: CASSFMPGGSGAFF. CDR3 bases: TGTGCCAGCAGCTTTATGCCAGGGGGTTCGGGTGCTTTCTTT.

The chain has TRBV29-1 and TRBJ2-5; perhaps D is TRBD1 or TRBD2 (5 bases each). The germline gives CDR1 SQVTM, CDR2 ANQGSEA. V was pared by 6 bases and J by 4 bases, with 18 bases between. The CDR3 loop spans 14 amino acids. DNA for the CDR3: TGCAGCGTGCAGGGAGTTGGGGTTGCAGAGACCCAGTACTTC. This translates into CSVQGVGVAETQYF. Full variable domain (rest looked up from reference TRBV29-1 and TRBJ2-5): SAVISQKPSRDICQRGTSLTIQCQVDSQVTMMFWYRQQPGQSLTLIATANQGSEATYESGFVIDKFPISRPNLTFSTLTVSNMSPEDSSIYLCSVQGVGVAETQYFGPGTRLLVL.

This clone was detected a few times. The chain employs TRBV2 and TRBJ2-5; no firm D call. Trimming shortened V by 9 bases and J by 2 bases, and 13 bases separated the two germline ends. The CDR3 length is 13 residues. Germline assignment: CDR1 SNHLY and CDR2 FYNNEI. The chain's CDR3 is CASWTPTQETQYF. CDR3 coding DNA: TGTGCCAGTTGGACCCCCACGCAAGAGACCCAGTACTTC.

The genes are TRBV19 and TRBJ1-2; D is unresolved. Germline CDR1 LNHDA, CDR2 SQIVND (reference sequence). The ends were cut back, 5 bases at V and 0 bases at J, with 13 bases in the middle. The CDR3 contains 15 residues. In nucleotides, the CDR3 is TGTGCCAGTAGTCTTTATACCAAGTCTAACTATGGCTACACCTTC. Translation: CASSLYTKSNYGYTF.

The chain is built from TRBV13 and TRBJ2-1; D remains ambiguous. This CDR3 is 15 amino acids long. Trimming removed 7 bases at V and 0 bases at J, with 13 bases between. The germline V gene encodes CDR1 PRHDT and CDR2 FYEKMQ (reference sequence). The CDR3 sequence is CASMEPGSSYNEQFF. CDR3 in DNA: TGTGCCAGCATGGAACCGGGCAGCTCCTACAATGAGCAGTTCTTC. The full variable domain, with the rest looked up from reference TRBV13 and TRBJ2-1, is AAGVIQSPRHLIKEKRETATLKCYPIPRHDTVYWYQQGPGQDPQFLISFYEKMQSDKGSIPDRFSAQQFSDYHSELNMSSLELGDSALYFCASMEPGSSYNEQFFGPGTRLTVL.

This clone was seen once. The chain has TRBV27 and TRBJ2-7, with a weak D call TRBD1 (5 bases). Germline values: CDR1 MNHEY, CDR2 SMNVEV (reference sequence). Between the trimmed V and J ends, which lost 3 bases and 2 bases, there was a span of 11 bases. The CDR3 length is 14 residues. The CDR3 DNA reads as TGTGCCAGCAGTTTGTACAGGACCACCTACGAGCAGTACTTC. Protein sequence: CASSLYRTTYEQYF.

The V call is TRBV7-3, the J call TRBJ2-1, with 9 positions matching TRBD1. The CDR3 is 15 residues long. V lost 1 base, J lost 10 bases, and 8 bases stayed unmatched. Germline assignment: CDR1 SGHTA and CDR2 FQGTGA. CDR3 in amino acids: CASSLKGTGLNEQFF. The CDR3 DNA sequence: TGTGCCAGCAGCTTAAAGGGGACAGGGCTAAACGAGCAGTTCTTC.

This clone was observed once. The chain links TRBV9 to TRBJ2-7; 8 bases line up with TRBD1. V gave up 3 bases and J gave up 3 bases; unmatched junction bases: 11. The CDR3 extends over 16 amino acids. Germline CDR1 SGDLS, CDR2 YYNGEE. CDR3: CASSGGGTGNFYEQYF. Here the CDR3 DNA reads TGTGCCAGCAGCGGAGGGGGGACAGGAAATTTCTACGAGCAGTACTTC.

Here the CDR3 reads CASSPQREGETQYF. DNA of the CDR3: TGCGCCAGCAGCCCGCAGCGGGAGGGAGAGACCCAGTACTTC. This rearrangement joins TRBV5-1 to TRBJ2-5; 10 bases match TRBD2. V lost 4 bases, J lost 4 bases, and 4 bases stayed unmatched. Looked up from germline, CDR1 is SGHRS and CDR2 is YFSETQ. CDR3 length: 14 amino acids.

The rearrangement links TRBV6-5 to TRBJ2-3; D is perhaps TRBD2 (5 bases). Germline V gene sequence: CDR1 MNHEY, CDR2 SVGAGI. V was trimmed by 3 bases and J by 14 bases, leaving 18 bases between them. There are 13 residues in the CDR3. The CDR3 protein is CASSYGSASIRYF. In DNA form, the CDR3 reads TGTGCCAGCAGTTATGGTAGCGCGAGTATCCGGTATTTT.

J is TRBJ1-5 and V is TRBV7-9; TRBD1 matches 8 bases. Germline lookup yields CDR1 SEHNR and CDR2 FQNEAQ (reference sequence). J gave up 0 bases and V 3 bases, and 13 bases lay outside the gene matches. The CDR3 is 19 residues long. Here the CDR3 reads CASSFRDRPHPPSNQPQHF. As DNA, the CDR3 is TGTGCCAGCAGCTTCCGGGACAGGCCTCACCCTCCTAGCAATCAGCCCCAGCATTTT.